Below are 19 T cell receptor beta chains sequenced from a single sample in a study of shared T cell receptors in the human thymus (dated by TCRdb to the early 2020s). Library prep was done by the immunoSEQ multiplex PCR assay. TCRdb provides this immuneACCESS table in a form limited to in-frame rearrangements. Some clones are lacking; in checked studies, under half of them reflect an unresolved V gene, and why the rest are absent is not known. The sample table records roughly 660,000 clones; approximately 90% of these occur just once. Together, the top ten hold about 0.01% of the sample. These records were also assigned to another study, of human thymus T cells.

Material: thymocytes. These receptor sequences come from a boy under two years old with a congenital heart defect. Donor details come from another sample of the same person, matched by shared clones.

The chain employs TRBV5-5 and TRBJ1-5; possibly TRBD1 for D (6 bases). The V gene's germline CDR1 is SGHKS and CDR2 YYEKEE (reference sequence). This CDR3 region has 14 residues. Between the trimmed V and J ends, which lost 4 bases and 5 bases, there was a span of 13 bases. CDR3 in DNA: TGTGCCAGCAGCCCGTTACAGGGATATCAGCCCCAGCATTTT. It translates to CASSPLQGYQPQHF.

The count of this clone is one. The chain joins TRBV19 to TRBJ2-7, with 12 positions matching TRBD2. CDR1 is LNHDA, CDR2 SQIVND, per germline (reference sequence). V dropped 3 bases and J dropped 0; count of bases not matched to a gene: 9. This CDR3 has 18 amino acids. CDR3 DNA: TGTGCCAGTAGTATGGGGCTAGCGGGAGGGCCCAACTCCTACGAGCAGTACTTC. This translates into CASSMGLAGGPNSYEQYF.

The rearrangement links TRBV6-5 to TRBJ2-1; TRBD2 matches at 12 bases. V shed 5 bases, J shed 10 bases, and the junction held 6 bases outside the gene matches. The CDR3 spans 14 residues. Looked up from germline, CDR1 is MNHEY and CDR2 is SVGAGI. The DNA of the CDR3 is TGTGCCAGCAGTCCTCACGGGACTAGCGGGGAGCAGTTCTTC. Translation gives CASSPHGTSGEQFF.

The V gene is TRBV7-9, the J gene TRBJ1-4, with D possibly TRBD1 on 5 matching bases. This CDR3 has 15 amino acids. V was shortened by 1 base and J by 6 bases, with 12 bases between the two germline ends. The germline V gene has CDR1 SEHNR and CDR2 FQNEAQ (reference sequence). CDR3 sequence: CASSLGGGVDEKLFF. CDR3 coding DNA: TGTGCCAGCAGCTTAGGTGGAGGGGTGGATGAAAAACTGTTTTTT.

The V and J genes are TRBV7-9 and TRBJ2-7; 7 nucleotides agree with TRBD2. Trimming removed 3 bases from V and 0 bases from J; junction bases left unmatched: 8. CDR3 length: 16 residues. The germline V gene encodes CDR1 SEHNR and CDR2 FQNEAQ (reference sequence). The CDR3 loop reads CASSFGGGPSSYEQYF. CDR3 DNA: TGTGCCAGCAGCTTTGGGGGAGGGCCCAGCTCCTACGAGCAGTACTTC.

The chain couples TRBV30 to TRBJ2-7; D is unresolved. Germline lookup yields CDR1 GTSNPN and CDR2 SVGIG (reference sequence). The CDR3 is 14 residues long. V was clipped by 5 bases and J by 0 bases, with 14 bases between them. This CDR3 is CAWLPRSNSYEQYF. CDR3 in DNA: TGTGCCTGGCTCCCACGGAGCAACTCCTACGAGCAGTACTTC.

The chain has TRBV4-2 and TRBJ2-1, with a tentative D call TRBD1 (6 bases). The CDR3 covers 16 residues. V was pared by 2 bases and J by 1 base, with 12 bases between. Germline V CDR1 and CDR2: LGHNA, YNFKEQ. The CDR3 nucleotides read TGTGCCAGCAGCCAATTACAGGGCGTATCCTACAATGAGCAGTTCTTC. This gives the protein CASSQLQGVSYNEQFF.

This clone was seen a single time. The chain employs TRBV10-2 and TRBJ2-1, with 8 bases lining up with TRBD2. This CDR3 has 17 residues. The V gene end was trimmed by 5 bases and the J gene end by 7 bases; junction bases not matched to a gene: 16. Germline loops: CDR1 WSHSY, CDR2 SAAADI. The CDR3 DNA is TGCGCCAGCAGTTGGAGGCATTGGAGCGGGAGTGTGAATGAGCAGTTCTTC. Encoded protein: CASSWRHWSGSVNEQFF.

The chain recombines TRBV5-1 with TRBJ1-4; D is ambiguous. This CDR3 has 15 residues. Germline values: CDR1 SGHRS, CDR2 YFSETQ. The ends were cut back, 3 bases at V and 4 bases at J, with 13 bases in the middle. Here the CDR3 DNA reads TGCGCCAGCAGCTCAACTCGACAAATTAATGAAAAACTGTTTTTT. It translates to CASSSTRQINEKLFF. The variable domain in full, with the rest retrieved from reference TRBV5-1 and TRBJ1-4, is KAGVTQTPRYLIKTRGQQVTLSCSPISGHRSVSWYQQTPGQGLQFLFEYFSETQRNKGNFPGRFSGRQFSNSRSEMNVSTLELGDSALYLCASSSTRQINEKLFFGSGTQLSVL.

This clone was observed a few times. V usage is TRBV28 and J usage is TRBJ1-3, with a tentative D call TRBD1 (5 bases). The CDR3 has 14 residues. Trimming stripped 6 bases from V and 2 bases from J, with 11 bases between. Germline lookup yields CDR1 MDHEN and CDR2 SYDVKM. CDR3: CASRPPRAGNTIYF. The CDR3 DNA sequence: TGTGCCAGCAGACCCCCCAGGGCTGGAAACACCATATATTTT.

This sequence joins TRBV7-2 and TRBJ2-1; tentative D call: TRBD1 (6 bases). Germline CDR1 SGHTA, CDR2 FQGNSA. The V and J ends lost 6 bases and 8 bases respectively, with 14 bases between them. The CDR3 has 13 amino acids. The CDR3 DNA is TGTGCCAGCAGGAGGGGGACGGGCGATGAGCAGTTCTTC. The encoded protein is CASRRGTGDEQFF.

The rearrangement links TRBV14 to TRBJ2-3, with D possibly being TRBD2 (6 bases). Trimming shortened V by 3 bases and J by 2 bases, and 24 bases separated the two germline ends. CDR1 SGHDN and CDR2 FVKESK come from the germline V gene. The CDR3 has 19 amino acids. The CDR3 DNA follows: TGTGCCAGCAGCCATGCACAAGCCTCTCTAGCGCCTATCACAGATACGCAGTATTTT. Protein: CASSHAQASLAPITDTQYF.

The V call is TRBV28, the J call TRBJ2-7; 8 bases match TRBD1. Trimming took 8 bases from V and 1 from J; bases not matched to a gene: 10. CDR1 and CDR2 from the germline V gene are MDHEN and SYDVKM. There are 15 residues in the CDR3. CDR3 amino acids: CASGPTGVRSYEQYF. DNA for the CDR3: TGTGCCAGCGGGCCGACAGGGGTGAGATCCTACGAGCAGTACTTC.

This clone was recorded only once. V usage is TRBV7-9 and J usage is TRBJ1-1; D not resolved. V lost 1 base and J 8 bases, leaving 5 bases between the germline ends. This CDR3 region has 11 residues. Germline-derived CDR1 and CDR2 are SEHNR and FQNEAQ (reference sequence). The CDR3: CASSLGREAFF. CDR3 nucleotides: TGTGCCAGCAGCTTAGGTCGGGAAGCTTTCTTT.

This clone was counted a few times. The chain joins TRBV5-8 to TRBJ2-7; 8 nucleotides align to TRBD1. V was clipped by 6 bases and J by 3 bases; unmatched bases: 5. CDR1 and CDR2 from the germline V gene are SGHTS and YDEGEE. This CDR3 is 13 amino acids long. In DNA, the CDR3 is TGTGCCAGCACCAGGACAGGGATCTACGAGCAGTACTTC. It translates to CASTRTGIYEQYF.

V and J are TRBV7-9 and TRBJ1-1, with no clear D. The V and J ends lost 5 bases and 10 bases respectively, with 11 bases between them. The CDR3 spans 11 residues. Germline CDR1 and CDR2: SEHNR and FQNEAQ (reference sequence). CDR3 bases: TGTGCCAGCAGCCCCCGACTCAGAGCTTTCTTT. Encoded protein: CASSPRLRAFF.

CDR3 DNA: TGTGCCAGCAGTCCTCAGGGGGCAGGGGCCAACGTCCTGACTTTC. Its protein is CASSPQGAGANVLTF. The chain employs TRBV7-9 and TRBJ2-6; TRBD1 matches at 8 bases. This CDR3 contains 15 residues. V shed 6 bases, J shed 4 bases, and the junction held 5 bases outside the gene matches. Germline CDR1 and CDR2: SEHNR and FQNEAQ (reference sequence).

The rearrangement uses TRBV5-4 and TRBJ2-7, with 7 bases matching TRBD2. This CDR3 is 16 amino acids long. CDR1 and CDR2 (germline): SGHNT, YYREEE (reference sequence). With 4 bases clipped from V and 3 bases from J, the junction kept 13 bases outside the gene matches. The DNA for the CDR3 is TGTGCCAGCAGCGCTCGACAGAAGGGGAGGGTCTACGAGCAGTACTTC. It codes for CASSARQKGRVYEQYF.

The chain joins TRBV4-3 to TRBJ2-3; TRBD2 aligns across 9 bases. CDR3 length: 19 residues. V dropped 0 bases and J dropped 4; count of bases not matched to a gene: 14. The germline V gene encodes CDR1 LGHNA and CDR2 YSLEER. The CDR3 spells CASSQDILWEAGGPDTQYF. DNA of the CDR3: TGCGCCAGCAGCCAAGATATTCTTTGGGAAGCGGGAGGCCCAGATACGCAGTATTTT.